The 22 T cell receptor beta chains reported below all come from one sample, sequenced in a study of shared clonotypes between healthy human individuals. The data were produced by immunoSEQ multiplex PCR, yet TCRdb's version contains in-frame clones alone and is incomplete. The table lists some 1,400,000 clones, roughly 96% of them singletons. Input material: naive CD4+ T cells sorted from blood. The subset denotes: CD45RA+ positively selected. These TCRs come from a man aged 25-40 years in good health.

DNA of the CDR3: TGTGCCAGCAGCTTACAGTTTGGGTCCTCTGGGGCCAACGTCCTGACTTTC. This encodes CASSLQFGSSGANVLTF. The chain couples TRBV7-2 to TRBJ2-6; unclear D gene. The CDR3 consists of 17 residues. Germline values: CDR1 SGHTA, CDR2 FQGNSA. V was shortened by 2 bases and J by 0 bases, with 11 bases between the two germline ends.

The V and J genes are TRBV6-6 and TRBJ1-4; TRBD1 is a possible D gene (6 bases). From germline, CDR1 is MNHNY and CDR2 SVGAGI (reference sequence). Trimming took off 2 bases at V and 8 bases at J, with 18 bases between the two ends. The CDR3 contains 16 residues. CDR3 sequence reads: CASSYPPRGRREKLFF. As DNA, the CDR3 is TGTGCCAGCAGTTACCCCCCCCGGGGGCGAAGAGAAAAACTGTTTTTT.

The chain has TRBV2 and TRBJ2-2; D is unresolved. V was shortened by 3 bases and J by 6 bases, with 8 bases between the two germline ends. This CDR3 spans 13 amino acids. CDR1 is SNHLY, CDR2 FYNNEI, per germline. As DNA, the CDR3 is TGTGCCAGCAGTGAGATAGAGGCCGGGGAGCTGTTTTTT. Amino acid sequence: CASSEIEAGELFF. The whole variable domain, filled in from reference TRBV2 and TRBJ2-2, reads EPEVTQTPSHQVTQMGQEVILRCVPISNHLYFYWYRQILGQKVEFLVSFYNNEISEKSEIFDDQFSVERPDGSNFTLKIRSTKLEDSAMYFCASSEIEAGELFFGEGSRLTVL.

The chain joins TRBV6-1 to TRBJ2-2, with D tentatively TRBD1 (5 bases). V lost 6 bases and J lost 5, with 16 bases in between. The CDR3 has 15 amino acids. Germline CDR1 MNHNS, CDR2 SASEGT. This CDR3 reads CASSALLRATGELFF. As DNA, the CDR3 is TGTGCCAGCAGCGCCCTCCTCAGGGCGACCGGGGAGCTGTTTTTT.

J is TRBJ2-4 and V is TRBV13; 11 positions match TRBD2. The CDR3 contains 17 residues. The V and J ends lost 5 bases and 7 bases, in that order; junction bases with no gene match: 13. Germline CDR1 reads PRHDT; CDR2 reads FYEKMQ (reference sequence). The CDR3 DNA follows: TGTGCCAGCAGCCCCGGGACTAGCGGACGCTCGGGGAACATTCAGTACTTC. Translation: CASSPGTSGRSGNIQYF.

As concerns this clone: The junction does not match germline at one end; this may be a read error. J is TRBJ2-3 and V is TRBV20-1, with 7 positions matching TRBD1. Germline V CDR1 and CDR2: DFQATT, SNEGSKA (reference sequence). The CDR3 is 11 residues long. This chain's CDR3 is CSAKQATGTHF. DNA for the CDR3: TGCAGTGCTAAGCAGGCGACAGGGACACATTTT.

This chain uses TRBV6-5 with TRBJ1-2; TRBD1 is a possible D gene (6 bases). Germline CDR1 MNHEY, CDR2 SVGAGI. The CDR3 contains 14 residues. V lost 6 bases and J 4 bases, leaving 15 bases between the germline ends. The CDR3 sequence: CASSQTLTGYGYTF. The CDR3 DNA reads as TGTGCCAGCAGCCAGACCTTGACAGGCTATGGCTACACCTTC.

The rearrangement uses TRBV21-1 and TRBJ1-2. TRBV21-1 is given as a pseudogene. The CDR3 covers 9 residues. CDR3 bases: TGTGCCAGCGGGTCCGGCTACACCTTC. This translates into CASGSGYTF.

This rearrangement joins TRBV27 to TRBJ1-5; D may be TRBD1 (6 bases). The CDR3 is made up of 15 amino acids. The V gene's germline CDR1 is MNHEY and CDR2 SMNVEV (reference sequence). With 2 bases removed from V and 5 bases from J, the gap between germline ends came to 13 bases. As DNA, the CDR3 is TGTGCCAGCAGTTTACGGGGGGCGCGGGATCAGCCCCAGCATTTT. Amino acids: CASSLRGARDQPQHF.

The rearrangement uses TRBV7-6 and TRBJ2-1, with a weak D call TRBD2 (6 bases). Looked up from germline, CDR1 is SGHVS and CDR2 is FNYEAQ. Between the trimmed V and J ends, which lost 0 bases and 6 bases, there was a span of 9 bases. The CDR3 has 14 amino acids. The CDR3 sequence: CASSLAGSTNEQFF. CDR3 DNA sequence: TGTGCCAGCAGCTTAGCCGGGAGTACCAATGAGCAGTTCTTC.

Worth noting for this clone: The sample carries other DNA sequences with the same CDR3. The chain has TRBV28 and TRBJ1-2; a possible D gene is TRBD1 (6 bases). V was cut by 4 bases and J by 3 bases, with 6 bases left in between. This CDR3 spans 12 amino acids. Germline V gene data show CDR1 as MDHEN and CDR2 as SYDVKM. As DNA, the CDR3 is TGTGCCAGCAGTTACAGGGACTATGGCTACACCTTC. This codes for CASSYRDYGYTF.

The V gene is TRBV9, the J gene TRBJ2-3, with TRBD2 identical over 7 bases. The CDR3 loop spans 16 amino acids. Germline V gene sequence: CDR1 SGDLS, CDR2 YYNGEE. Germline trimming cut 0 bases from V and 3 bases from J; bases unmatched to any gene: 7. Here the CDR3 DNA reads TGTGCCAGCAGCGTAGCTGAGGGGAGGGAGACAGATACGCAGTATTTT. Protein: CASSVAEGRETDTQYF.

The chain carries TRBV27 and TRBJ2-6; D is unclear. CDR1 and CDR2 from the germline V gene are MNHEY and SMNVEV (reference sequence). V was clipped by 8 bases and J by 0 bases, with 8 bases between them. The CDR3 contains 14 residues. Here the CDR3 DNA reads TGTGCCAGCTCATCCGCCTCTGGGGCCAACGTCCTGACTTTC. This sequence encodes CASSSASGANVLTF. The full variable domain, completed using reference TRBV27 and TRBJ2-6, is EAQVTQNPRYLITVTGKKLTVTCSQNMNHEYMSWYRQDPGLGLRQIYYSMNVEVTDKGDVPEGYKVSRKEKRNFPLILESPSPNQTSLYFCASSSASGANVLTFGAGSRLTVL.

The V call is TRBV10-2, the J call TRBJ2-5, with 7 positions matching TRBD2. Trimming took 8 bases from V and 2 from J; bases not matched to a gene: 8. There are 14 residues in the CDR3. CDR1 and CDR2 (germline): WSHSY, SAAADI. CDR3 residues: CASSPRGIQETQYF. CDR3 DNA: TGCGCCAGCTCACCGCGGGGGATTCAAGAGACCCAGTACTTC.

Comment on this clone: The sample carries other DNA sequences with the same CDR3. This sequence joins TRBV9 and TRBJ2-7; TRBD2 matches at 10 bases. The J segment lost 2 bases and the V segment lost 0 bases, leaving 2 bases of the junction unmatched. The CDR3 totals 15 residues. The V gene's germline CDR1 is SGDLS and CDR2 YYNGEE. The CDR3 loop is CASSVGAGGAYEQYF. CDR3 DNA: TGTGCCAGCAGCGTAGGAGCGGGAGGGGCCTACGAGCAGTACTTC.

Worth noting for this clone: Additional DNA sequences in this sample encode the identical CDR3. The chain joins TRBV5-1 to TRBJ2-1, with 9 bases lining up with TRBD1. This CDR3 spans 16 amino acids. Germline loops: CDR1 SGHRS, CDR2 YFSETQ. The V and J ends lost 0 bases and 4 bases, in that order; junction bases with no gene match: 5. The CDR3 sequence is CASSLAPGQGYNEQFF. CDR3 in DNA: TGCGCCAGCAGCTTGGCACCGGGACAGGGATACAATGAGCAGTTCTTC.

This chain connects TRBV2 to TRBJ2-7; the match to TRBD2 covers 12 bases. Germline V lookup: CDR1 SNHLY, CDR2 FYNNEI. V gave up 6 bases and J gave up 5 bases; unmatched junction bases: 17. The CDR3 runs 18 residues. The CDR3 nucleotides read TGTGCCAGCAGACGGGACCTAGCGGGAGGGCGAGGGGGCAACGAGCAGTACTTC. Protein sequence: CASRRDLAGGRGGNEQYF.

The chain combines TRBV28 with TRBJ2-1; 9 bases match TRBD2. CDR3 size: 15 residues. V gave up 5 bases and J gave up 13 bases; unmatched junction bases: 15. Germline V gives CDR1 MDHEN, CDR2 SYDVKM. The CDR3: CASSPSSSSGKTQFF. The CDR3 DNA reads TGTGCCAGCAGTCCGTCCTCCTCTAGCGGGAAGACACAGTTCTTC.

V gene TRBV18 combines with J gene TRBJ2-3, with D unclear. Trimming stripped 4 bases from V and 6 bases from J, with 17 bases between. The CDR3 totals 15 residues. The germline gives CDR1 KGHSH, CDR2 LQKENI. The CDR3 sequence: CASSQSPLNGDTQYF. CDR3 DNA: TGTGCCAGCTCACAGTCCCCCCTTAACGGGGATACGCAGTATTTT.

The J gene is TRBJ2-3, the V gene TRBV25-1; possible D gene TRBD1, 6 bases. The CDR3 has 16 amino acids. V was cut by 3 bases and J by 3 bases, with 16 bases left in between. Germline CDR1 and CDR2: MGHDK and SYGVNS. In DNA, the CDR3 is TGTGCCAGCAGTGATCGAGGGACAAGGAGGACAGATACGCAGTATTTT. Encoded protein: CASSDRGTRRTDTQYF.

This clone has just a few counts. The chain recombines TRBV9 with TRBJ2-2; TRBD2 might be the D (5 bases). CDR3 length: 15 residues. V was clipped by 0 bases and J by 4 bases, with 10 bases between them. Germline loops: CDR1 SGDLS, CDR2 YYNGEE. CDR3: CASSVAVAGTGELFF. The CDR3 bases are TGTGCCAGCAGCGTAGCGGTCGCGGGCACCGGGGAGCTGTTTTTT.

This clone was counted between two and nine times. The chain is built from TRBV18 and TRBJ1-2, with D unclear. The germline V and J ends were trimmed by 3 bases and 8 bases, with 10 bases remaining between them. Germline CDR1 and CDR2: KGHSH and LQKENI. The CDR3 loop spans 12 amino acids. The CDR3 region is CASSPLTVGYTF. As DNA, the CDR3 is TGTGCCAGCTCACCGTTAACAGTCGGCTACACCTTC.